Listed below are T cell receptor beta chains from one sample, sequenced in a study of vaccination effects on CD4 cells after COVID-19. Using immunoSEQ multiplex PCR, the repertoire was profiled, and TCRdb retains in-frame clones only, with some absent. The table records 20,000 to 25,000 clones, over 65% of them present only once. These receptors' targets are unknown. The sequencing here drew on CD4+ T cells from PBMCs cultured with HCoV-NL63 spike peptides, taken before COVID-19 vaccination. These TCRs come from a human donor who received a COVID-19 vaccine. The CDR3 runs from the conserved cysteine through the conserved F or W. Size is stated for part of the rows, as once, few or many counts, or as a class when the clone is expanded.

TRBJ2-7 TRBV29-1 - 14 CSVGSDRAPYEQYF
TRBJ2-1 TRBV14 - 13 CASSQGIDRVQFF
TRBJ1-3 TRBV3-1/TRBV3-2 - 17 CASSQASQLVSGNTIYF
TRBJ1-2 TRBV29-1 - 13 CSVEEKGGNGYTF
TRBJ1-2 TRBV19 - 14 CASSPNRQGNGYTF
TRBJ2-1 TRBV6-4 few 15 CASSDSAGGYNEQFF
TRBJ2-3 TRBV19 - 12 CARTGLADTQYF
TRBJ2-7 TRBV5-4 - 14 CASSETGGAYEQYF
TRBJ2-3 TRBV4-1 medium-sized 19 CASSQGGLAGGLGTDTQYF
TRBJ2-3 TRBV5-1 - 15 CASSLEGIPTDTQYF
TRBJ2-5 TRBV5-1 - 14 CASSLGAAQETQYF
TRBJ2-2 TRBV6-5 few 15 CASSMPAGATGELFF
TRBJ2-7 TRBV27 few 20 CASSLRTRTSGGPPPYEQYF
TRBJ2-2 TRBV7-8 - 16 CASSLTRVWNTGELFF
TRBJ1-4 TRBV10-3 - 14 CAISDGQGGEKLFF
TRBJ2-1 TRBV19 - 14 CASSDKGARNEQFF
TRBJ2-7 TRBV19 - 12 CASSQSSYEQYF
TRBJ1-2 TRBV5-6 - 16 CASSQLLRRANYGYTF
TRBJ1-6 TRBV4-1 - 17 CASSQSKGVSWNSPLHF
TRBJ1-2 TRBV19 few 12 CASRDRGYGYTF
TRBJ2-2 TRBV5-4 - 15 CASSLGRGNTGELFF
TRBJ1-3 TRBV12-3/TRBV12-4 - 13 CASSLFSGNTIYF
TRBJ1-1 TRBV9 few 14 CASSVSRGSTEAFF
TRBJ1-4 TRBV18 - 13 CASSPSANEKLFF
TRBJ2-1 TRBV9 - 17 CASSVSGTSLGLGEQFF
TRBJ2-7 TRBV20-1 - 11 CSASMLHEQYF
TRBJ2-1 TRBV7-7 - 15 CASSLGNRGIDEQFF
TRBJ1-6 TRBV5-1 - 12 CASRGDNSPLHF
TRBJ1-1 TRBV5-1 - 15 CASSFNTVSNTEAFF
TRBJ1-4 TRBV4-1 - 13 CASSQALTEKLFF
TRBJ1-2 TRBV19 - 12 CASSFSGRGYTF
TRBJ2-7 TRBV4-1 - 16 CASSQDVSGGAREQYF
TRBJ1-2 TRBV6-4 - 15 CASSDTGRFSYGYTF
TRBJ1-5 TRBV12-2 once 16 CASRSRTGGRNQPQHF
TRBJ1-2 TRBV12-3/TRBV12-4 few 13 CASSLRPGDGYTF
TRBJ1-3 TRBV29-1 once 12 CSVSLSGNTIYF
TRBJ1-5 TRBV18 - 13 CASSPGSGQPQHF
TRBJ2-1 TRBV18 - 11 CASSPDLVTFF
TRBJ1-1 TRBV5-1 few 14 CASSLQGAEAEAFF